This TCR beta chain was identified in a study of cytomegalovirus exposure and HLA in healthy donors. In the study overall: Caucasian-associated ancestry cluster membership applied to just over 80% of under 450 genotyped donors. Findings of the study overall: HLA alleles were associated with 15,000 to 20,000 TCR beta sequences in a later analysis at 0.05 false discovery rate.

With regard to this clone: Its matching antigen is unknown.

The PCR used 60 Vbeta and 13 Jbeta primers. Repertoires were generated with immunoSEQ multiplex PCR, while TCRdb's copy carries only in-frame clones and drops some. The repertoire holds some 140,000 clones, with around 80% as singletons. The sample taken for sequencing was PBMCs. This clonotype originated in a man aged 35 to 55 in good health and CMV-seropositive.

CDR3 sequence reads: CASSLSGQLYEKLFF. CDR3 DNA: TGTGCCAGCAGTTTATCGGGACAGTTATATGAAAAACTGTTTTTT. V is TRBV28 and J is TRBJ1-4, with TRBD1 matching over 7 bases. The CDR3 sequence is 15 residues long. J was trimmed by 6 bases and V by 1 base; bases with no gene match: 5. Per the germline V gene, CDR1 is MDHEN and CDR2 is SYDVKM.